The 2 T cell receptor beta chains listed next were all sequenced from one sample in a study of Ad26.COV2.S vaccination and SARS-CoV-2 variants. Libraries were prepared by immunoSEQ multiplex PCR; TCRdb keeps only in-frame clonotypes and omits some of them. The sample has roughly 420,000 clones, 88% seen once; the top ten hold around 3.6%. Specified treatment: roughly 20 received Ad26.COV2.S at low or high dose, single or two shots; 5 received placebo; per-sample allocation not given. On day 63 after the first injection, vaccine and placebo recipients gave samples. The starting material was peripheral blood, obtained in a trial of Ad26.COV2.S vaccine versus placebo. These receptors all come from a person aged 18-60 years who received the Ad26.COV2.S COVID-19 vaccine or a placebo.

The rearrangement links TRBV4-2 to TRBJ1-2; no clear D gene. In germline, CDR1 is LGHNA, CDR2 YNFKEQ. The V end was cut by 1 base, the J end by 1 base, with 4 bases between. The CDR3 is 13 residues long. The CDR3 DNA sequence: TGTGCCAGCAGCCAAGGCGATAACTATGGCTACACCTTC. Its protein is CASSQGDNYGYTF.

The chain carries TRBV27 and TRBJ2-2; maybe TRBD1 (6 bases). This CDR3 has 17 amino acids. Germline values: CDR1 MNHEY, CDR2 SMNVEV (reference sequence). Trimming removed 2 bases at V and 4 bases at J, with 17 bases between. CDR3 loop: CASSLKGWGRTTGELFF. The CDR3 DNA is TGTGCCAGCAGTTTAAAGGGTTGGGGGCGAACCACCGGGGAGCTGTTTTTT.